The rows below give T cell receptor beta chains drawn from one sample of a study of cytomegalovirus exposure and HLA in healthy donors. TCRdb's copy holds only in-frame clones and misses some; the assay was immunoSEQ multiplex PCR. This sample yields roughly 170,000 clones, of which over 65% are seen a single time; about 1.5% belongs to the top ten. Sequences were obtained from PBMCs. The source of these receptors is a woman aged 25 to 39 in good health and CMV-seropositive. Each CDR3 is given with its conserved first and last residue. Fields, in order: D gene, V gene, clone size, J gene, CDR3 protein, CDR3 DNA. The D gene is left open where the match is weak. Only some rows state a clone size, as once, few, many or a class for expanded clones.

TRBD1,TRBV5-1,once,TRBJ1-1,CASSLSTGTGGMNTEAFF,TGCGCCAGCAGCTTGTCCACCGGGACAGGGGGCATGAACACTGAAGCTTTCTTT
TRBD2,TRBV27,.,TRBJ2-7,CASSLSGRARDEQYF,TGTGCCAGCAGTTTGAGCGGGAGGGCGAGGGACGAGCAGTACTTC
.,TRBV12-2,few,TRBJ2-1,CASRTAGVGEQFF,TGTGCAAGTCGCACTGCGGGAGTCGGGGAGCAGTTCTTC
TRBD2,TRBV4-1,.,TRBJ2-2,CASSRAGLAGTGELFF,TGCGCCAGCAGCCGAGCCGGACTAGCGGGGACCGGGGAGCTGTTTTTT
TRBD2,TRBV2,.,TRBJ2-1,CASKEWASGGPYNEQFF,TGTGCCAGCAAGGAATGGGCTAGCGGGGGTCCCTACAATGAGCAGTTCTTC
.,TRBV10-3,.,TRBJ2-7,CAISAGTPGQYF,TGTGCCATCAGTGCCGGGACTCCGGGGCAGTACTTC
.,TRBV6-5,.,TRBJ1-2,CASSYSAQGFYGYTF,TGTGCCAGCAGTTACTCCGCACAGGGTTTCTATGGCTACACCTTC
TRBD2,TRBV10-3,few,TRBJ2-7,CAISESQAGGPVGGSYEQYF,TGTGCCATCAGTGAGTCGCAAGCGGGAGGGCCTGTGGGGGGGTCCTACGAGCAGTACTTC
TRBD2,TRBV30,.,TRBJ2-3,CAWTRRERGTQYF,TGTGCCTGGACTAGGCGGGAGAGAGGTACGCAGTATTTT
.,TRBV5-1,.,TRBJ1-4,CASSLPSEGLFF,TGCGCCAGCAGCCTCCCATCTGAGGGACTGTTTTTT
.,TRBV4-2,.,TRBJ2-2,CASSQDSGRWAMGHTGELFF,TGTGCCAGCAGTCAAGATAGCGGCAGGTGGGCGATGGGACACACCGGGGAGCTGTTTTTT
.,TRBV7-9,.,TRBJ2-5,CASSLDYQETQYF,TGTGCCAGCAGCCTAGACTATCAAGAGACCCAGTACTTC
TRBD2,TRBV29-1,.,TRBJ2-1,CSDYRLAHEQFF,TGCAGCGATTACCGACTAGCACATGAGCAGTTCTTC
.,TRBV7-9,.,TRBJ2-7,CASSFGPSQSMYEQYF,TGTGCCAGCAGCTTTGGCCCATCCCAATCAATGTACGAGCAGTACTTC
TRBD1,TRBV18,.,TRBJ2-5,CASSGTGQETQYF,TGTGCCAGCTCCGGGACAGGGCAAGAGACCCAGTACTTC
TRBD1,TRBV18,.,TRBJ2-2,CASSPSFAGGKGPGELFF,TGTGCCAGCTCACCGAGTTTTGCAGGGGGCAAAGGCCCCGGGGAGCTGTTTTTT
TRBD1,TRBV6-1,.,TRBJ1-2,CASRPGQGDYGYTF,TGTGCCAGCAGGCCAGGGCAGGGGGACTATGGCTACACCTTC
TRBD2,TRBV5-6,.,TRBJ2-5,CASSGGLAETQYF,TGTGCCAGCAGCGGCGGACTAGCTGAGACCCAGTACTTC
.,TRBV19,few,TRBJ1-4,CASSLNAGSYEKLFF,TGTGCCAGTAGCCTGAACGCGGGCAGCTATGAAAAACTGTTTTTT